These T cell receptor beta chains were read from a single sample in a study of blood T cell repertoires in COVID-19. Here immunoSEQ multiplex PCR was the method, and the copy in TCRdb shows in-frame clones only, minus some. The table includes some 340,000 clones, over 70% detected once. The material sequenced was peripheral blood. These receptor sequences come from a young man with active or convalescent COVID-19. CDR3s include the opening cysteine and the closing phenylalanine or tryptophan. D genes are given only for firm matches. Expanded clones get a size class; other rows say once, few or many, or leave the size out.

d_call: TRBD2
clone_size: -
v_call: TRBV9
j_call: TRBJ2-7
cdr3_nt: TGTGCCAGCAGCCCCGGCATAGCGGGAAACTACGAGCAGTACTTC
cdr3_aa: CASSPGIAGNYEQYF

d_call: -
clone_size: -
v_call: TRBV5-1
j_call: TRBJ1-4
cdr3_nt: TGCGCCAGCAGCTTGTTATCAGGAGGGCGCCCGGGAAAACTGTTTTTT
cdr3_aa: CASSLLSGGRPGKLFF

d_call: TRBD1
clone_size: -
v_call: TRBV5-1
j_call: TRBJ1-2
cdr3_nt: TGCGCCAGCAGCTTGGCCCAGGGGGCCGATGGCTACACCTTC
cdr3_aa: CASSLAQGADGYTF

d_call: TRBD1
clone_size: -
v_call: TRBV19
j_call: TRBJ2-2
cdr3_nt: TGTGCCAGTAGTATAATTTCGGGACAGGGAGGTTGGAACACCGGGGAGCTGTTTTTT
cdr3_aa: CASSIISGQGGWNTGELFF

d_call: TRBD1
clone_size: -
v_call: TRBV30
j_call: TRBJ1-1
cdr3_nt: TGTGCCTGGAGTGTGGGACAGGGGGTATGGACTGAAGCTTTCTTT
cdr3_aa: CAWSVGQGVWTEAFF

d_call: TRBD2
clone_size: -
v_call: TRBV9
j_call: TRBJ2-5
cdr3_nt: TGTGCCAGCAGCGGACGACTAGCGGGGGGCCGAGAGACCCAGTACTTC
cdr3_aa: CASSGRLAGGRETQYF

d_call: -
clone_size: -
v_call: TRBV7-8
j_call: TRBJ2-2
cdr3_nt: TGTGCCAGCAGCCACCCTCCTGTAGGGGCCGGGGAGCTGTTTTTT
cdr3_aa: CASSHPPVGAGELFF

d_call: -
clone_size: -
v_call: TRBV28
j_call: TRBJ2-3
cdr3_nt: TGTGCCAGCAGTTTAGGCAGGGAGGCAGATACGCAGTATTTT
cdr3_aa: CASSLGREADTQYF

d_call: TRBD2
clone_size: -
v_call: TRBV7-2
j_call: TRBJ2-1
cdr3_nt: TGTGCCAGCAGCTGGGGGACTAGCGGTTACAATGAGCAGTTCTTC
cdr3_aa: CASSWGTSGYNEQFF

d_call: -
clone_size: many
v_call: TRBV2
j_call: TRBJ2-7
cdr3_nt: TGTGCCAGCAGCCAGGGATACGAGCAGTACTTC
cdr3_aa: CASSQGYEQYF

d_call: TRBD1
clone_size: -
v_call: TRBV7-3
j_call: TRBJ2-7
cdr3_nt: TGTGCCAGCAGCCTAGACGGGACAGCCTACGAGCAGTACTTC
cdr3_aa: CASSLDGTAYEQYF

d_call: -
clone_size: -
v_call: TRBV7-2
j_call: TRBJ1-5
cdr3_nt: TGTGCCAGCAGCTTCTCAGAAAATCAGCCCCAGCATTTT
cdr3_aa: CASSFSENQPQHF

d_call: TRBD2
clone_size: -
v_call: TRBV3-1/TRBV3-2
j_call: TRBJ2-3
cdr3_nt: TGTGCCAGCACCCCAGGAGCGGGGGTCGCAGATACGCAGTATTTT
cdr3_aa: CASTPGAGVADTQYF

d_call: TRBD1
clone_size: -
v_call: TRBV7-9
j_call: TRBJ1-6
cdr3_nt: TGTGCCAGCAGCTTCTGGACAGGGGGCGGTTCACCCCTCCACTTT
cdr3_aa: CASSFWTGGGSPLHF

d_call: -
clone_size: once
v_call: TRBV6-1
j_call: TRBJ2-7
cdr3_nt: TGTGCCAGCAGTGAAATCCAGTTTTACGAGCAGTACTTC
cdr3_aa: CASSEIQFYEQYF

d_call: -
clone_size: -
v_call: TRBV19
j_call: TRBJ2-2
cdr3_nt: TGTGCCAGTAGTAGGGAGCTAGGCACCGGGGAGCTGTTTTTT
cdr3_aa: CASSRELGTGELFF

d_call: -
clone_size: many
v_call: TRBV3-1/TRBV3-2
j_call: TRBJ2-3
cdr3_nt: TGTGCCAGCACCGGAGGGGAAAGCACAGATACGCAGTATTTT
cdr3_aa: CASTGGESTDTQYF

d_call: TRBD1
clone_size: -
v_call: TRBV5-1
j_call: TRBJ1-1
cdr3_nt: TGCGCCAGCAGCTTGGGAGTAGGGGACAGGTTGACTGAAGCTTTCTTT
cdr3_aa: CASSLGVGDRLTEAFF

d_call: TRBD2
clone_size: -
v_call: TRBV6-1
j_call: TRBJ2-5
cdr3_nt: TGTGCCAGCAGTGGGACCGGGACTAGCGGGGGGGCCGAGACCCAGTACTTC
cdr3_aa: CASSGTGTSGGAETQYF

d_call: TRBD2
clone_size: few
v_call: TRBV4-2
j_call: TRBJ2-4
cdr3_nt: TGTGCCAGCAGCACCTACTCGGGACTAGCGGCGGGAAACATTCAGTACTTC
cdr3_aa: CASSTYSGLAAGNIQYF

d_call: -
clone_size: -
v_call: TRBV7-2
j_call: TRBJ1-3
cdr3_nt: TGTGCCAGCAGCTTAGGAGGGAACTCTGGAAACACCATATATTTT
cdr3_aa: CASSLGGNSGNTIYF

d_call: TRBD2
clone_size: -
v_call: TRBV2
j_call: TRBJ2-1
cdr3_nt: TGTGCCAGCAGTGAATTTGTAGGACTAGCGGGAGGAAAGCAGTTCTTC
cdr3_aa: CASSEFVGLAGGKQFF

d_call: TRBD1
clone_size: -
v_call: TRBV29-1
j_call: TRBJ2-4
cdr3_nt: TGCAGCGGCACAGGGGGCCCCAAAAACATTCAGTACTTC
cdr3_aa: CSGTGGPKNIQYF

d_call: -
clone_size: once
v_call: TRBV5-4
j_call: TRBJ2-5
cdr3_nt: TGTGCCAGCAGCTTCTCTACCCAAGAGACCCAGTACTTC
cdr3_aa: CASSFSTQETQYF

d_call: -
clone_size: -
v_call: TRBV5-8
j_call: TRBJ1-4
cdr3_nt: TGTGCCAGCAGCTTGGCGAGAGGGGGGGGCGCGAATAATGAAAAACTGTTTTTT
cdr3_aa: CASSLARGGGANNEKLFF

d_call: -
clone_size: -
v_call: TRBV9
j_call: TRBJ1-1
cdr3_nt: TGTGCCAGCAGCGTCGGTCCAGGGGCCTCCGGGAACACTGAAGCTTTCTTT
cdr3_aa: CASSVGPGASGNTEAFF

d_call: TRBD1
clone_size: -
v_call: TRBV11-3
j_call: TRBJ1-3
cdr3_nt: TGTGCCAGCAGCTCGGGACAGGGGAAAGGAAACACCATATATTTT
cdr3_aa: CASSSGQGKGNTIYF

d_call: -
clone_size: few
v_call: TRBV2
j_call: TRBJ2-1
cdr3_nt: TGTGCCAGCAGTGAATATGTGTACAATGAGCAGTTCTTC
cdr3_aa: CASSEYVYNEQFF

d_call: -
clone_size: -
v_call: TRBV18
j_call: TRBJ2-2
cdr3_nt: TGTGCCAGCTCACCACCTAGGACTTGGAACCTCATTTATACCGGGGAGCTGTTTTTT
cdr3_aa: CASSPPRTWNLIYTGELFF

d_call: -
clone_size: -
v_call: TRBV28
j_call: TRBJ2-4
cdr3_nt: TGTGCCACCCAGGAGGGTTCAGTCATTCAGTACTTC
cdr3_aa: CATQEGSVIQYF

d_call: TRBD1
clone_size: few
v_call: TRBV7-2
j_call: TRBJ2-7
cdr3_nt: TGTGCCAGCAGCTTTCCAGGGACAGTGGGTTCCGAGCAGTACTTC
cdr3_aa: CASSFPGTVGSEQYF

d_call: -
clone_size: -
v_call: TRBV7-2
j_call: TRBJ1-1
cdr3_nt: TGTGCCAGCAGCTTTGGGCCGAACACTGAAGCTTTCTTT
cdr3_aa: CASSFGPNTEAFF

d_call: -
clone_size: once
v_call: TRBV28
j_call: TRBJ1-5
cdr3_nt: TGTGCCAGCAGTGGAGCGTCTTCTCGGCCCCAGCATTTT
cdr3_aa: CASSGASSRPQHF

d_call: -
clone_size: -
v_call: TRBV2
j_call: TRBJ2-7
cdr3_nt: TGTGCCAGCAAAGACTCCTCTGCCTTTTACGAGCAGTACTTC
cdr3_aa: CASKDSSAFYEQYF

d_call: TRBD1
clone_size: once
v_call: TRBV7-9
j_call: TRBJ1-5
cdr3_nt: TGTGCCAGCAGCTCGGGACAGGGGGAGGTTCAGCCCCAGCATTTT
cdr3_aa: CASSSGQGEVQPQHF

d_call: TRBD1
clone_size: -
v_call: TRBV7-2
j_call: TRBJ2-7
cdr3_nt: TGTGCCAGCAGCTTAGTCCTCCGACGCGACAGGGTCTACGAGCAGTACTTC
cdr3_aa: CASSLVLRRDRVYEQYF

d_call: -
clone_size: -
v_call: TRBV5-4
j_call: TRBJ2-7
cdr3_nt: TGTGCCAGCAAAGGGGCCAACGAGCAGTACTTC
cdr3_aa: CASKGANEQYF

d_call: TRBD1
clone_size: -
v_call: TRBV4-2
j_call: TRBJ2-7
cdr3_nt: TGTGCCAGCAGCCAGGGGGACAGGGCTACTTACGAGCAGTACTTC
cdr3_aa: CASSQGDRATYEQYF

d_call: -
clone_size: -
v_call: TRBV24-1
j_call: TRBJ2-7
cdr3_nt: TGTGCCACCAGTGATAGCCCCAATAACGAGCAGTACTTC
cdr3_aa: CATSDSPNNEQYF

d_call: -
clone_size: -
v_call: TRBV5-1
j_call: TRBJ1-4
cdr3_nt: TGCGCCAGCAGCCAGGCCACAACTAATGAAAAACTGTTTTTT
cdr3_aa: CASSQATTNEKLFF

d_call: TRBD2
clone_size: few
v_call: TRBV7-3
j_call: TRBJ2-3
cdr3_nt: TGTGCCAGCAGCTTTTATCCTAGCGGGAGTGATACGCAGTATTTT
cdr3_aa: CASSFYPSGSDTQYF

d_call: TRBD2
clone_size: -
v_call: TRBV24-1
j_call: TRBJ2-2
cdr3_nt: TGTGCCACCAGTGACCAGGGACTAGCGGGGGTTAGGGAGCTGTTTTTT
cdr3_aa: CATSDQGLAGVRELFF

d_call: TRBD2
clone_size: -
v_call: TRBV14
j_call: TRBJ2-2
cdr3_nt: TGTGCCAGCAGCCAAGGGAAAGGCGGGAGCACCGGGGAGCTGTTTTTT
cdr3_aa: CASSQGKGGSTGELFF

d_call: TRBD1
clone_size: few
v_call: TRBV3-1/TRBV3-2
j_call: TRBJ1-5
cdr3_nt: TGTGCCAGCAGCCAAGACGAGGGGACAGGTGAATTACATTTT
cdr3_aa: CASSQDEGTGELHF

d_call: -
clone_size: few
v_call: TRBV30
j_call: TRBJ1-2
cdr3_nt: TGTGCCTGGAGTGTATGGGGAGGAGGCTACACCTTC
cdr3_aa: CAWSVWGGGYTF

d_call: TRBD1
clone_size: -
v_call: TRBV15
j_call: TRBJ1-3
cdr3_nt: TGTGCCACCAGCAGAAGACAGGGAGGAGGAAACACCATATATTTT
cdr3_aa: CATSRRQGGGNTIYF

d_call: TRBD1
clone_size: -
v_call: TRBV5-6
j_call: TRBJ1-2
cdr3_nt: TGTGCCAGCAGCTACCGGGACAGGGTAAACTATGGCTACACCTTC
cdr3_aa: CASSYRDRVNYGYTF

d_call: TRBD1
clone_size: -
v_call: TRBV19
j_call: TRBJ1-5
cdr3_nt: TGTGCCAGTAGGTCCTCCACAGGGGGAGTACATCAGCCCCAGCATTTT
cdr3_aa: CASRSSTGGVHQPQHF

d_call: -
clone_size: -
v_call: TRBV6-1
j_call: TRBJ1-2
cdr3_nt: TGTGCCAGCAGTGACAGTTCCTATGGCTACACCTTC
cdr3_aa: CASSDSSYGYTF

d_call: TRBD1
clone_size: -
v_call: TRBV24-1
j_call: TRBJ2-1
cdr3_nt: TGTGCCACCAGTGACCCTACCACGGACAGGGGAGGCAATGAGCAGTTCTTC
cdr3_aa: CATSDPTTDRGGNEQFF

d_call: -
clone_size: -
v_call: TRBV19
j_call: TRBJ2-7
cdr3_nt: TGTGCCAGTAGTGTAACCGGTCCCTACGAGCAGTACTTC
cdr3_aa: CASSVTGPYEQYF